The following is a T cell receptor (beta chain) sequence with its context. PCR employed 60 Vbeta and 13 Jbeta primers. Using immunoSEQ multiplex PCR, the repertoire was profiled, and TCRdb retains in-frame clones only, with some absent. The repertoire consists of over 110,000 clones, with around 82% occurring once and the leading ten covering roughly 2.9%. This sample is drawn from a study of cytomegalovirus exposure and HLA in healthy donors. Germline V gene data show CDR1 as MGHRA and CDR2 as YSYEKL. The length of the CDR3 is 17 residues. V was pared by 4 bases and J by 2 bases, with 18 bases between.

The TCR was taken from a female donor in good health and CMV-seronegative. The chain employs TRBV4-1 and TRBJ2-1; D possibly corresponds to TRBD2 (5 bases). Input material: PBMCs. The CDR3 region has the DNA TGCGCCAGCAGCCCCCGGGGAGCAGAGGACCCCTACAATGAGCAGTTCTTC. Residues: CASSPRGAEDPYNEQFF.